The 14 T cell receptor beta chains below all came from one sample that was sequenced in a study of blood T cells in healthy people across ages. The second PCR ran about 6 to 12 cycles with a sample-barcoded 5' primer and J-beta primers. TCRdb passed the 5' RACE reads through MiXCR, listing each CDR3 protein once. The data hold 850,000 or so distinct CDR3 sequences, with 25% to 30% observed a single time. Sequencing input: blood. The receptor set was obtained from a woman aged 80 or over in good health.

This clonotype was counted a few times. This rearrangement joins TRBV11-3 to TRBJ2-4; D is ambiguous. Germline CDR1 reads SGHNT; CDR2 reads YENEEA. Trimming left V 1 base short and J 13 bases short, with 8 bases between. CDR3 size: 11 residues. The CDR3 is CASSLGSTQYF. The CDR3 coding sequence is TGTGCCAGCAGCTTAGGCAGCACCCAGTACTTC.

This clonotype was detected many times. This chain connects TRBV3-1 to TRBJ2-5; D gene unclear. Germline CDR1 is LGHDT and CDR2 is YNNKEL (reference sequence). Trimming pared 1 base from V and 2 bases from J, leaving 11 bases between. CDR3 size: 15 residues. CDR3 bases: TGTGCCAGCAGCCAAGTCCCAGGCCTACAAGAGACCCAGTACTTC. It codes for CASSQVPGLQETQYF.

This clonotype was counted ten times or more. The chain joins TRBV24-1 to TRBJ2-1; 9 nucleotides line up with TRBD2. This CDR3 is 16 amino acids long. With 2 bases clipped from V and 7 bases from J, the junction kept 8 bases outside the gene matches. Germline V CDR1 and CDR2: KGHDR, SFDVKD. The CDR3 spells CATSDYGGGAKNEQFF. The CDR3, as DNA: TGTGCCACCAGTGATTACGGCGGGGGGGCGAAGAATGAGCAGTTCTTC.

The V and J genes are TRBV7-9 and TRBJ2-1; D might be TRBD2 (5 bases). Germline V gives CDR1 SEHNR, CDR2 FQNEAQ (reference sequence). Trimming shortened V by 4 bases and J by 0 bases, and 16 bases separated the two germline ends. The CDR3 length is 17 residues. DNA for the CDR3: TGTGCCAGCAGCTCCGCCGGAGGTCCGAGCTCCTACAATGAGCAGTTCTTC. Translating it yields CASSSAGGPSSYNEQFF.

The genes are TRBV18 and TRBJ1-6; D uncertain. V was cut by 3 bases and J by 6 bases, with 6 bases left in between. CDR3 length: 13 residues. Germline lookup yields CDR1 KGHSH and CDR2 LQKENI. In DNA, the CDR3 is TGTGCCAGCTCACCGACGGCTAATTCACCCCTCCACTTT. Residues: CASSPTANSPLHF.

Only one count was recorded for this clonotype. A much larger clone lies a single base off, so this may be a read error. The chain joins TRBV2 to TRBJ2-7; D gene ambiguous. Trimming took off 2 bases at V and 0 bases at J, with 8 bases between the two ends. Per germline, CDR1 SNHLY and CDR2 FYNNEI. This CDR3 comprises 14 residues. CDR3 sequence (DNA): TGTGCCAGCAGTGAACAGGTCATCTCCTACGAGCAGTACTTC. Translated: CASSEQVISYEQYF.

The chain combines TRBV2 with TRBJ1-2; the D is unclear. Trimming removed 4 bases at V and 7 bases at J, with 16 bases between. Germline CDR1 SNHLY, CDR2 FYNNEI. The CDR3 has 14 residues. This chain's CDR3 is CASSASPASGGYTF. Written as DNA, the CDR3 is TGTGCCAGCAGTGCGTCCCCCGCCTCGGGTGGCTACACCTTC.

This clonotype has just a few counts. This rearrangement joins TRBV4-3 to TRBJ1-6; D is undetermined. The V gene's germline CDR1 is LGHNA and CDR2 YSLEER. V lost 0 bases and J lost 11, with 8 bases in between. The CDR3 consists of 13 residues. CDR3 in amino acids: CASSQDTRAPLHF. The CDR3 DNA is TGCGCCAGCAGCCAAGATACCCGTGCACCCCTCCACTTT.

Only a few counts were recorded for this clonotype. The chain uses TRBV15 and TRBJ1-1; 8 positions agree with TRBD1. V dropped 0 bases and J dropped 11; count of bases not matched to a gene: 11. In germline, CDR1 is LNHNV, CDR2 YYDKDF (reference sequence). The CDR3 is made up of 15 amino acids. The CDR3 loop reads CATSREHGTGLLAFF. CDR3 in DNA: TGTGCCACCAGCAGAGAGCACGGGACAGGTTTGTTGGCTTTCTTT.

This clonotype appeared a few times. This chain joins TRBV18 and TRBJ2-1, with D possibly matching TRBD2 (6 bases). V lost 4 bases to trimming and J lost 0 bases, with 22 bases between them. The V gene's germline CDR1 is KGHSH and CDR2 LQKENI. The CDR3 loop spans 19 amino acids. The CDR3 reads CASSRIGTLGRSSYNEQFF. In DNA form, the CDR3 reads TGTGCCAGCTCACGAATCGGGACTCTGGGGAGAAGCTCCTACAATGAGCAGTTCTTC.

This clonotype was seen at least ten times. The chain has TRBV7-2 and TRBJ2-7; D perhaps matches TRBD1 (6 bases). The CDR3 is made up of 15 amino acids. CDR1 and CDR2 (germline): SGHTA, FQGNSA. Trimming pared 1 base from V and 1 base from J, leaving 11 bases between. This CDR3 is CASSLGGGASYEQYF. Written as DNA, the CDR3 is TGTGCCAGCAGCTTAGGTGGGGGCGCTTCCTACGAGCAGTACTTC.

This clonotype was counted at least ten times. The chain joins TRBV20-1 to TRBJ2-5; TRBD2 aligns across 7 bases. The germline V gene encodes CDR1 DFQATT and CDR2 SNEGSKA (reference sequence). V was pared by 6 bases and J by 5 bases, with 9 bases of the junction left unmatched. CDR3 length equals 13 residues. The CDR3 nucleotides read TGCAGTGCCCTACGGGGGGTGAGGGAGACCCAGTACTTC. Translation: CSALRGVRETQYF.

This clonotype was detected ten times or more. The chain links TRBV28 to TRBJ2-7; no firm D call. The germline V and J ends were trimmed by 3 bases and 2 bases, with 5 bases remaining between them. CDR3 length: 12 amino acids. CDR1 is MDHEN, CDR2 SYDVKM, per germline. The CDR3 protein is CASSFVPYEQYF. The CDR3 coding sequence is TGTGCCAGCAGTTTTGTTCCCTACGAGCAGTACTTC.

Comment on this clonotype: Just one base apart from a much larger clone, this may be a read error. The chain couples TRBV7-2 to TRBJ2-1; 9 nucleotides match TRBD2. CDR1 and CDR2 (germline): SGHTA, FQGNSA. This CDR3 is built from 15 residues. Trimming took 3 bases from V and 10 from J; bases not matched to a gene: 10. CDR3 residues: CASSFLAGAPYEQFF. CDR3 in DNA: TGTGCCAGCAGCTTTTTAGCGGGGGCACCCTACGAGCAGTTCTTC. Full variable domain (outside the CDR3, taken from reference TRBV7-2 and TRBJ2-1): GAGVSQSPSNKVTEKGKDVELRCDPISGHTALYWYRQSLGQGLEFLIYFQGNSAPDKSGLPSDRFSAERTGGSVSTLTIQRTQQEDSAVYLCASSFLAGAPYEQFFGPGTRLTVL.